This entry lists 8 T cell receptor beta chains sequenced from one sample in a study of post-analysis software for immune sequencing data. Points from the study as a whole: TRBV5-6, TRBV5-1 and TRBV20-1 were among roughly five TRBV segments more frequent in patients than controls.

Which antigens these TCRs recognize remains unknown. Prepared libraries of TCR beta cDNA carried unique molecular identifiers. TCRdb itself ran the PCR reads through MiXCR, one entry per CDR3 protein. The data show 750,000 to 950,000 distinct CDR3 sequences, roughly 50% seen once. Sample: blood. These TCRs come from a girl aged 10-17 years with multiple sclerosis.

The J gene is TRBJ2-3, the V gene TRBV6-2 or TRBV6-3; 9 nucleotides align to TRBD2. Germline lookup yields CDR1 MNHEY and CDR2 SVGEGT. This CDR3 region has 16 residues. Trimming cost V 5 bases and J 2 bases; bases outside gene matches: 8. The chain's CDR3 is CASSALTSGNTDTQYF. The CDR3 DNA is TGTGCCAGCAGTGCCCTGACTAGCGGAAACACAGATACGCAGTATTTT.

This rearrangement joins TRBV10-2 to TRBJ2-1; D remains unclear. V was trimmed by 4 bases and J by 9 bases, leaving 4 bases between them. This CDR3 contains 10 residues. Germline values: CDR1 WSHSY, CDR2 SAAADI. CDR3 loop: CASSGLEQFF. In DNA form, the CDR3 reads TGCGCCAGCAGTGGGCTTGAGCAGTTCTTC.

The gene calls are TRBV20-1 and TRBJ2-7; D possibly corresponds to TRBD1 (5 bases). The germline CDR1 and CDR2 sequences are DFQATT and SNEGSKA (reference sequence). Between the trimmed V and J ends, which lost 1 base and 2 bases, there was a span of 12 bases. The CDR3 has 14 amino acids. The CDR3 DNA reads TGCAGTGCTAGAGTCTTAGGGGTGACCTACGAGCAGTACTTC. It specifies CSARVLGVTYEQYF.

The chain joins TRBV29-1 to TRBJ1-5; the D is unclear. Germline lookup yields CDR1 SQVTM and CDR2 ANQGSEA. V was trimmed by 7 bases and J by 2 bases, leaving 12 bases between them. CDR3 length equals 13 residues. CDR3 protein: CSGAGGGNQPQHF. The CDR3 DNA is TGCAGCGGTGCTGGAGGAGGCAATCAGCCCCAGCATTTT.

The V gene is TRBV29-1, the J gene TRBJ2-3; 9 positions match TRBD1. Germline V lookup: CDR1 SQVTM, CDR2 ANQGSEA. The CDR3 sequence is 12 residues long. V dropped 4 bases and J dropped 7; count of bases not matched to a gene: 3. CDR3 loop: CSVAGQGNTQYF. For the CDR3, the DNA is TGCAGCGTTGCCGGACAGGGGAATACGCAGTATTTT.

This clonotype was detected only a few times. CDR3 amino acids: CSAQGAGQPQHF. The CDR3 nucleotides read TGCAGCGCCCAGGGGGCTGGTCAGCCCCAGCATTTT. The chain uses TRBV29-1 and TRBJ1-5, with 8 positions matching TRBD1. CDR1 is SQVTM, CDR2 ANQGSEA, per germline. V gave up 7 bases and J gave up 6 bases; unmatched junction bases: 5. CDR3 length equals 12 residues.

V gene TRBV2 combines with J gene TRBJ2-4; TRBD1 aligns across 10 bases. Germline values: CDR1 SNHLY, CDR2 FYNNEI. The trim removed 6 bases at V and 0 bases at J, leaving 11 bases unmatched. This CDR3 spans 18 amino acids. The CDR3 DNA sequence: TGTGCCAGCAGGGCCGGGACAGGGGCAACCTTAGCCAAAAACATTCAGTACTTC. Translation gives CASRAGTGATLAKNIQYF.

The CDR3 DNA is TGCGCCAGCAGCTTAACGGTAGCCAAAAACATTCAGTACTTC. The encoded protein is CASSLTVAKNIQYF. The V gene is TRBV5-1, the J gene TRBJ2-4; D is unresolved. V dropped 2 bases and J dropped 0 bases, with 6 bases sitting between them. Germline V gives CDR1 SGHRS, CDR2 YFSETQ. This CDR3 region has 14 residues.